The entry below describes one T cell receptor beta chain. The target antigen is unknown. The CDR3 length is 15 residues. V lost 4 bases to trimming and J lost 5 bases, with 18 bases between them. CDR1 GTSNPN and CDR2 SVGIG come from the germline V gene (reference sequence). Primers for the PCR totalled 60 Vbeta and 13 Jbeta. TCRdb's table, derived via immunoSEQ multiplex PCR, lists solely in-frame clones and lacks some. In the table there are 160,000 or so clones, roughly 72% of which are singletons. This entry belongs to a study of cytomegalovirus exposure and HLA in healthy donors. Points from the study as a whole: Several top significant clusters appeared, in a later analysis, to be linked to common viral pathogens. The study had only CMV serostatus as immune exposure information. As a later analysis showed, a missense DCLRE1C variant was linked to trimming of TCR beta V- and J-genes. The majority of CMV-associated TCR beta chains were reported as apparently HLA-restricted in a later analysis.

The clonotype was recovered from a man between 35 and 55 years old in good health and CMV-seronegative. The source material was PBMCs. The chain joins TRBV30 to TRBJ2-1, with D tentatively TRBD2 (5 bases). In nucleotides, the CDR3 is TGTGCCTGGACACCCAGAGGACTCAAAGACAATGAGCAGTTCTTC. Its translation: CAWTPRGLKDNEQFF.